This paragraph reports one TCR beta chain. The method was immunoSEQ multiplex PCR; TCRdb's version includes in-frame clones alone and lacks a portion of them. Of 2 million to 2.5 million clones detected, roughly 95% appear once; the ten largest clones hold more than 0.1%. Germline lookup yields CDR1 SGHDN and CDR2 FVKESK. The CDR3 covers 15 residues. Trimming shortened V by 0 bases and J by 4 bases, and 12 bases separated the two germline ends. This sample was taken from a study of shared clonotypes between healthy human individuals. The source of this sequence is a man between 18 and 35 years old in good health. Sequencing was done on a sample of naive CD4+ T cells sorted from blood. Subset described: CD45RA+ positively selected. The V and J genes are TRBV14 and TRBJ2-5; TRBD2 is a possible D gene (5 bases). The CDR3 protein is CASSQEPSYTETQYF. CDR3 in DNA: TGTGCCAGCAGCCAAGAACCTAGCTATACAGAGACCCAGTACTTC. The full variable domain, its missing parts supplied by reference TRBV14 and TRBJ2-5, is EAGVTQFPSHSVIEKGQTVTLRCDPISGHDNLYWYRRVMGKEIKFLLHFVKESKQDESGMPNNRFLAERTGGTYSTLKVQPAELEDSGVYFCASSQEPSYTETQYFGPGTRLLVL.